This T cell receptor (beta chain) came from a study of spatial heterogeneity in lung cancer. Points on this clonotype: The target antigen is unknown.

With 2 bases clipped from V and 11 bases from J, the junction kept 16 bases outside the gene matches. This CDR3 has 17 residues. CDR1 and CDR2 from the germline V gene are MNHEY and SMNVEV (reference sequence). The library protocol tagged each TCR cDNA with a unique molecular identifier. TCRdb reprocessed the 5' RACE reads with MiXCR, giving one entry per CDR3 protein. The sample carries about 120,000 distinct CDR3 sequences, under 14% recorded once. Overall study findings and caveats: More often at tumor resection than at routine follow-up, ubiquitous expanded tumor TCRs were detected in the blood.

Time point here: blood at routine non-recurrence follow-up after resection. The clonotype was recovered from a female donor with early-stage non-small cell lung cancer. Sequences were derived from PBMCs, sampled at follow-up. The genes are TRBV27 and TRBJ2-1; 9 bases agree with TRBD2. CDR3 DNA sequence: TGTGCCAGCAGTTTACATGTCTTTAGCGGGAGAGCTCCCCAGCAGTTCTTC. Translating gives CASSLHVFSGRAPQQFF.